The 24 T cell receptor beta chains presented below share a single source sample, sequenced in a study of regulatory T cells in long-lasting Graves disease. Described time point: newly diagnosed GD, antithyroid drugs for less than 3 months. Generation of the TCR library employed RNA extracted from PBMCs. Arm-PCR of CDR3 regions with iRepertoire HTBI primers generated TCR beta libraries. TCRdb redid the calling of the multiplex PCR reads with MiXCR, one entry per CDR3 protein. The table has hundreds of thousands of distinct CDR3 sequences, about 18% seen once. Sequences were derived from peripheral blood mononuclear cells (PBMCs), sampled at new diagnosis, from a patient treated with antithyroid drugs. The source is a female donor with Graves disease.

This clonotype came up many times. The chain has TRBV4-1 and TRBJ2-1, with D hard to call. The germline V gene has CDR1 MGHRA and CDR2 YSYEKL. V dropped 1 base and J dropped 4 bases, with 11 bases sitting between them. CDR3 length equals 15 residues. The CDR3 protein is CASSQVEFSYNEQFF. For the CDR3, the DNA is TGCGCCAGCAGCCAAGTAGAATTCTCTTACAATGAGCAGTTCTTC.

The CDR3 bases are TGTGCCATCAGTGATGGGAACGGTGACTATGGCTACACCTTC. This encodes CAISDGNGDYGYTF. The chain is built from TRBV10-3 and TRBJ1-2; D uncertain. Germline CDR1 is ENHRY and CDR2 is SYGVKD. The CDR3 sequence is 14 residues long. The ends were cut back, 3 bases at V and 3 bases at J, with 11 bases in the middle.

V is TRBV7-9 and J is TRBJ2-7; possibly TRBD2 for D (6 bases). Germline lookup yields CDR1 SEHNR and CDR2 FQNEAQ (reference sequence). The CDR3 has 15 residues. V was trimmed by 5 bases and J by 2 bases, leaving 16 bases between them. The CDR3 reads CASSHDRRGTYEQYF. The CDR3 DNA is TGTGCCAGCAGCCATGATAGGCGGGGTACCTACGAGCAGTACTTC.

With regard to this clonotype: A much more abundant neighbour one base away suggests this may be a read error. The chain employs TRBV20-1 and TRBJ1-1; no firm D call. Per the germline V gene, CDR1 is DFQATT and CDR2 is SNEGSKA (reference sequence). V was clipped by 6 bases and J by 0 bases, with 14 bases between them. This CDR3 is 14 amino acids long. This CDR3 reads CSAEVETMNTEAFF. The CDR3 DNA reads as TGCAGTGCCGAGGTCGAAACCATGAACACTGAAGCTTTCTTT.

There are many counts of this clonotype. The chain couples TRBV25-1 to TRBJ2-5; D unresolved. Germline V gene lookup returns CDR1 MGHDK and CDR2 SYGVNS. Trimming took 4 bases from V and 6 from J, leaving 12 bases between them. CDR3 length: 13 amino acids. This chain's CDR3 is CASSGRVPQTQYF. In DNA form, the CDR3 reads TGTGCCAGCAGTGGACGGGTGCCGCAGACCCAGTACTTC.

This clonotype was detected ten times or more. V usage is TRBV12-3 or TRBV12-4 and J usage is TRBJ1-1; D is ambiguous. This CDR3 has 14 amino acids. V was trimmed by 4 bases and J by 5 bases, leaving 14 bases between them. CDR3 bases: TGTGCCAGCAGTTCCCAAGATTTTAGGACTGAAGCTTTCTTT. Translated: CASSSQDFRTEAFF.

The V and J genes are TRBV20-1 and TRBJ2-1; D possibly corresponds to TRBD2 (5 bases). V was cut by 3 bases and J by 6 bases, with 12 bases left in between. Germline CDR1 and CDR2: DFQATT and SNEGSKA (reference sequence). This CDR3 has 13 residues. CDR3 sequence (DNA): TGCAGTGCTAGGACCGGACTGGCCAATGAGCAGTTCTTC. It encodes CSARTGLANEQFF.

The CDR3 spells CASSEGGLAGRGAQYF. The CDR3 coding sequence is TGTGCCAGCAGTGAAGGAGGACTAGCGGGCCGGGGGGCCCAGTACTTC. The chain is built from TRBV2 and TRBJ2-3; 11 positions agree with TRBD2. The J call may be wrong; the DNA end is better matched by TRBJ2-5. The CDR3 is made up of 16 amino acids. Germline V gene sequence: CDR1 SNHLY, CDR2 FYNNEI.

In its sample, this clonotype was seen many times. The chain is built from TRBV28 and TRBJ2-5; D assignment may be TRBD1 or TRBD2 (6 bases each). The CDR3 runs 13 residues. CDR1 MDHEN and CDR2 SYDVKM come from the germline V gene. Trimming removed 6 bases at V and 5 bases at J, with 13 bases between. CDR3 nucleotides: TGTGCCAGCAGAATAGGGGGGTCCGAGACCCAGTACTTC. Translating gives CASRIGGSETQYF.

This chain links TRBV30 with TRBJ2-1; 8 positions match TRBD2. CDR1 is GTSNPN and CDR2 is SVGIG in the germline V gene (reference sequence). This CDR3 contains 16 residues. V was clipped by 4 bases and J by 4 bases; unmatched bases: 12. DNA for the CDR3: TGTGCCTGGATGGGGGGTCGGGGGGGTGTTTACAATGAGCAGTTCTTC. Translating it yields CAWMGGRGGVYNEQFF.

This clonotype was counted many times. V and J are TRBV2 and TRBJ2-2, with D perhaps matching TRBD2 (6 bases). The V end lost 2 bases, the J end lost 5 bases, and 12 bases lay between the germline ends. From germline, CDR1 is SNHLY and CDR2 FYNNEI. The CDR3 sequence is 15 residues long. CDR3 amino acids: CASSENGRITGELFF. The CDR3 DNA reads TGTGCCAGCAGTGAAAACGGGAGAATTACCGGGGAGCTGTTTTTT.

Many counts were recorded for this clonotype. The rearrangement uses TRBV29-1 and TRBJ2-1, with D possibly TRBD2 on 6 matching bases. The CDR3 runs to 15 residues. V lost 4 bases to trimming and J lost 9 bases, with 22 bases between them. Per the germline V gene, CDR1 is SQVTM and CDR2 is ANQGSEA. CDR3 bases: TGCAGCGTTGGGGCTAGCGACCCGCCAATCGGTGAGCAGTTCTTC. This codes for CSVGASDPPIGEQFF.

The table lists this clonotype with many counts. The chain couples TRBV28 to TRBJ2-3; TRBD2 matches 9 bases. This CDR3 comprises 22 residues. After removal of 2 bases from V and 2 bases from J, the junction contained 23 bases not matched to a gene. Germline CDR1 and CDR2: MDHEN and SYDVKM. The chain's CDR3 is CASSLVGAGGPVRTLPTDTQYF. The CDR3 nucleotides read TGTGCCAGCAGTTTAGTGGGGGCGGGAGGGCCGGTACGGACTCTTCCCACAGATACGCAGTATTTT.

Note on this clonotype: A far larger clone is a single base away, which makes a read error likely. The chain employs TRBV2 and TRBJ2-5; the D is unclear. The CDR3 runs to 15 residues. From germline, CDR1 is SNHLY and CDR2 FYNNEI. Trimming removed 7 bases at V and 11 bases at J, with 26 bases between. DNA of the CDR3: TGTGCCAGCAAGGACCTCTCCTCCAACTACAATGAGCAGTACTTC. Protein sequence: CASKDLSSNYNEQYF.

Ten or more counts support this clonotype. The gene calls are TRBV2 and TRBJ2-4, with D maybe TRBD1 (6 bases). Germline loops: CDR1 SNHLY, CDR2 FYNNEI. The CDR3 runs to 16 residues. Trimming shortened V by 6 bases and J by 5 bases, and 20 bases separated the two germline ends. The CDR3 loop reads CASRVGQTRGENIQYF. CDR3 nucleotides: TGTGCCAGCAGAGTAGGACAGACGAGGGGCGAAAACATTCAGTACTTC.

V is TRBV7-9 and J is TRBJ1-6; TRBD1 matches 7 bases. J lost 10 bases, V lost 6 bases, and 12 bases had no gene match. Per germline, CDR1 SEHNR and CDR2 FQNEAQ (reference sequence). CDR3 length: 15 amino acids. In DNA, the CDR3 is TGTGCCAGCAGTTCCTCTACAGGGGAAGGATCACCCCTCCACTTT. Protein sequence: CASSSSTGEGSPLHF. The full variable domain, in which reference TRBV7-9 and TRBJ1-6 provide the parts outside the CDR3, is DTGVSQNPRHKITKRGQNVTFRCDPISEHNRLYWYRQTLGQGPEFLTYFQNEAQLEKSRLLSDRFSAERPKGSFSTLEIQRTEQGDSAMYLCASSSSTGEGSPLHFGNGTRLTVT.

A few counts support this clonotype. V gene TRBV5-1 combines with J gene TRBJ2-5; D is ambiguous. The germline V gene has CDR1 SGHRS and CDR2 YFSETQ. Trimming pared 1 base from V and 1 base from J, leaving 11 bases between. The CDR3 is made up of 15 amino acids. The CDR3 region has the DNA TGCGCCAGCAGCTTGCGGTCCTTGGGCCAAGAGACCCAGTACTTC. Translation gives CASSLRSLGQETQYF.

This clonotype was counted ten times or more. V gene TRBV3-1 combines with J gene TRBJ1-5, with D maybe TRBD1 (6 bases). This CDR3 has 15 amino acids. Germline V lookup: CDR1 LGHDT, CDR2 YNNKEL (reference sequence). Deletions cut 5 bases from V and 7 bases from J, with 18 bases between. CDR3 DNA sequence: TGTGCCAGCAGCGAAACCCTACAGGGTGGCCAGCCCCAGCATTTT. Encoded protein: CASSETLQGGQPQHF.

This chain connects TRBV29-1 to TRBJ2-1; 14 bases fit TRBD2. This CDR3 contains 18 residues. Germline V gene data show CDR1 as SQVTM and CDR2 as ANQGSEA. Trimming removed 3 bases from V and 3 bases from J; junction bases left unmatched: 10. This chain's CDR3 is CSVDLRLAGGPDYNEQFF. The CDR3 region has the DNA TGCAGCGTTGATCTGCGACTAGCGGGAGGGCCGGACTACAATGAGCAGTTCTTC.

This clonotype was recorded many times. The CDR3 bases are TGCAGTGCTACCCGACAGGGCCGCTCCTACGAGCAGTACTTC. It codes for CSATRQGRSYEQYF. The J gene is TRBJ2-7, the V gene TRBV20-1; TRBD1 agrees at 7 bases. V gave up 4 bases and J gave up 0 bases; unmatched junction bases: 6. Germline V gene sequence: CDR1 DFQATT, CDR2 SNEGSKA (reference sequence). This CDR3 spans 14 amino acids.

This clonotype has at least ten counts. The rearrangement links TRBV20-1 to TRBJ2-5; D is undetermined. Between the trimmed V and J ends, which lost 3 bases and 5 bases, there was a span of 19 bases. Germline V lookup: CDR1 DFQATT, CDR2 SNEGSKA (reference sequence). CDR3 length equals 15 residues. CDR3: CSARAVQGLEETQYF. CDR3 nucleotide sequence: TGCAGTGCTAGGGCCGTCCAAGGCCTGGAGGAGACCCAGTACTTC.

This clonotype has at least ten counts. This chain connects TRBV24-1 to TRBJ2-6; D is uncertain. The germline V gene encodes CDR1 KGHDR and CDR2 SFDVKD. The CDR3 runs to 17 residues. Trimming cost V 1 base and J 0 bases, with 9 bases left between them. CDR3 nucleotide sequence: TGTGCCACCAGTGATTTTCAGCCAAGCTCTGGGGCCAACGTCCTGACTTTC. The encoded protein is CATSDFQPSSGANVLTF.

This clonotype was counted ten times or more. The chain carries TRBV19 and TRBJ2-2; unclear D gene. CDR1 is LNHDA, CDR2 SQIVND, per germline (reference sequence). The V gene lost 8 bases and the J gene lost 6 bases, with 10 bases spanning the gap. The CDR3 loop spans 12 amino acids. The CDR3 is CASALLAGELFF. In DNA form, the CDR3 reads TGTGCCAGTGCCTTGCTAGCCGGGGAGCTGTTTTTT.

This clonotype appeared many times. The chain couples TRBV5-1 to TRBJ1-1; perhaps TRBD1 as D (5 bases). The CDR3 covers 19 residues. From germline, CDR1 is SGHRS and CDR2 YFSETQ. V dropped 3 bases and J dropped 6 bases, with 30 bases sitting between them. The DNA for the CDR3 is TGCGCCAGCAGCTCGACAATGGGGAGGGGATGGGGGGATAACGCTGAAGCTTTCTTT. Translating gives CASSSTMGRGWGDNAEAFF. Full variable domain (remainder filled in from reference TRBV5-1 and TRBJ1-1): KAGVTQTPRYLIKTRGQQVTLSCSPISGHRSVSWYQQTPGQGLQFLFEYFSETQRNKGNFPGRFSGRQFSNSRSEMNVSTLELGDSALYLCASSSTMGRGWGDNAEAFFGQGTRLTVV.